The subject of this entry is one T cell receptor beta chain. Its antigen is undetermined. This sample stems from a study of T cell responses to AZD1222 COVID-19 vaccine. Method: immunoSEQ multiplex PCR; TCRdb's copy keeps in-frame clones and lacks some. The table records under 200,000 clones, about 94% of them present only once. General observations from the study: Donors were mostly white British, more females; clonal diversity possibly underestimated. Only a handful of AZD1222 recipients tested seropositive at baseline. Among vaccine-associated CD4 TCRs, coverage spanned spike, with dominance at 160-218 and 743-854.

V dropped 5 bases and J dropped 4; count of bases not matched to a gene: 5. CDR1 and CDR2 (germline): LGHDT, YNNKEL (reference sequence). The length of the CDR3 is 15 residues. This TCR derives from an adult in good health. The chain recombines TRBV3-1 (or the pseudogene TRBV3-2) with TRBJ2-2, with TRBD1 matching over 9 bases. This specimen consisted of peripheral blood, obtained on day 0 of AZD1222 vaccination. This chain's CDR3 is CASSSTGGSTGELFF. The CDR3 DNA is TGTGCCAGCAGCTCAACAGGGGGCAGCACCGGGGAGCTGTTTTTT.